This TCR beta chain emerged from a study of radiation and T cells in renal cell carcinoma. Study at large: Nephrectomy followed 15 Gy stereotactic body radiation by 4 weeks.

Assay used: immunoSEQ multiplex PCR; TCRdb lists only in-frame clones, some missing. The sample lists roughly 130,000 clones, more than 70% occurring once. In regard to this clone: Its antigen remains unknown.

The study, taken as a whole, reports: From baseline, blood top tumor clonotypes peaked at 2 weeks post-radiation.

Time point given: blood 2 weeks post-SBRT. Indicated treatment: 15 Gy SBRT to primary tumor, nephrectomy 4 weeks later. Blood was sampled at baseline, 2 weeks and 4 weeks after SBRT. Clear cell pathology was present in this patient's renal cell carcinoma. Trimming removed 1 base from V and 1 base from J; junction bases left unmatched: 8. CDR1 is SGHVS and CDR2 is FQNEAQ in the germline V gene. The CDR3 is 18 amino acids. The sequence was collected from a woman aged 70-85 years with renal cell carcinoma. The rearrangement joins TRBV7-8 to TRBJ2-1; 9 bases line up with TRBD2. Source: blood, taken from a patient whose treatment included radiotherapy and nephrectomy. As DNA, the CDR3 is TGTGCCAGCAGCTTAGTAGCGGGGGCCTCCCCGTCCTACAATGAGCAGTTCTTC. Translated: CASSLVAGASPSYNEQFF.